This T cell receptor (beta chain) was captured in a study of blood T cell repertoires in COVID-19. Turning to the study itself: Sites in the United States, Italy and Spain provided acute and convalescent COVID-19 samples. T cells, B-cell-depleted T cells, or PBMCs supplied cDNA or gDNA.

Germline lookup yields CDR1 LNHDA and CDR2 SQIVND (reference sequence). The CDR3 contains 14 residues. The V gene lost 1 base and the J gene lost 8 bases, with 12 bases spanning the gap. Original analysis: The authors estimated nucleated cell counts from reference gene primer amplification. TCRdb keeps only in-frame clones here, not all; method: immunoSEQ multiplex PCR. The V and J calls and clone size were taken over from that table, and D and trimming were inferred from the DNA. The table records 150,000 or so clones, more than 85% of them present only once. The sequence came from a man in his 60s with active or convalescent COVID-19. This chain connects TRBV19 to TRBJ2-1; unclear D gene. The sequenced sample consisted of peripheral blood. CDR3 in DNA: TGTGCCAGTAGTATAGGTGGTAGCATCTATGAGCAGTTCTTC. Amino acid sequence: CASSIGGSIYEQFF.